This entry concerns a single TCR beta chain. The data belong to a study of blood T cell repertoires in COVID-19. Overall study: The United States, Italy and Spain provided the acute and convalescent COVID-19 samples.

Germline CDR1 MNHEY, CDR2 SMNVEV (reference sequence). The CDR3 runs to 16 residues. After removal of 6 bases from V and 3 bases from J, the junction contained 7 bases not matched to a gene. Assay: immunoSEQ multiplex PCR; the TCRdb copy retains only in-frame clones and omits some. The profile covers 110,000 to 150,000 clones, with roughly 87% appearing a single time and around 1.9% taken by the ten largest. This TCR came from a man between 65 and 85 years old with acute or convalescent COVID-19. The rearrangement joins TRBV27 to TRBJ2-6, with 8 bases lining up with TRBD2. Sequenced input: peripheral blood. The CDR3 loop is CASSSHGGDGANVLTF. The CDR3 DNA sequence: TGTGCCAGCAGCTCACACGGGGGGGATGGGGCCAACGTCCTGACTTTC.